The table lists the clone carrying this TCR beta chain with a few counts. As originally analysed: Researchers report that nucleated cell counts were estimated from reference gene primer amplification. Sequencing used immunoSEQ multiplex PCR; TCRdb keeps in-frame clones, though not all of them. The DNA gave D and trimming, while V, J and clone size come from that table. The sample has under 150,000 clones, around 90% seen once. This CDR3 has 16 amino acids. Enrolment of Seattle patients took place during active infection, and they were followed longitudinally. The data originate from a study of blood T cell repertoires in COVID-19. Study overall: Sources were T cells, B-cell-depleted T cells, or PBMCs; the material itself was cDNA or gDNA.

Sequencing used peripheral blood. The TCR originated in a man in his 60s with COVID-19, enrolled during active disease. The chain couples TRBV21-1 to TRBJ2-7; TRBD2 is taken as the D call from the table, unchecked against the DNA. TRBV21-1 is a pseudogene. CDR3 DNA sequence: TGTGCCAGCAGCAATTTCCCGGGAGTTCCCTACTACGAGCAGTACTTC. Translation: CASSNFPGVPYYEQYF.